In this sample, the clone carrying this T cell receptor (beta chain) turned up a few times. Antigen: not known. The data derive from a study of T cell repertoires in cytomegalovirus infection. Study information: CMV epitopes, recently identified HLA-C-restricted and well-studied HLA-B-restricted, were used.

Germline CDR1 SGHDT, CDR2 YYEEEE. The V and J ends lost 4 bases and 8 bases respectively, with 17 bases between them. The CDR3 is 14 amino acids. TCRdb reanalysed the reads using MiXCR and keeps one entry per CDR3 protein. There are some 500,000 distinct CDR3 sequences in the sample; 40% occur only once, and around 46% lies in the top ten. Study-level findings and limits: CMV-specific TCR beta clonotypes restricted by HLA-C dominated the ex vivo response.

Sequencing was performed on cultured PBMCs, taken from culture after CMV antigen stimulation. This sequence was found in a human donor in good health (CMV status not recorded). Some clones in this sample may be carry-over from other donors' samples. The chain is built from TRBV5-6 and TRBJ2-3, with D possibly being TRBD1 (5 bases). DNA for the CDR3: TGTGCCAGCAGCCCTGGCGTGGGGCAACTTACGCAGTATTTT. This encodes CASSPGVGQLTQYF. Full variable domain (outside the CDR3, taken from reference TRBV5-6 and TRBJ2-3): DAGVTQSPTHLIKTRGQQVTLRCSPKSGHDTVSWYQQALGQGPQFIFQYYEEEERQRGNFPDRFSGHQFPNYSSELNVNALLLGDSALYLCASSPGVGQLTQYFGPGTRLTVL.